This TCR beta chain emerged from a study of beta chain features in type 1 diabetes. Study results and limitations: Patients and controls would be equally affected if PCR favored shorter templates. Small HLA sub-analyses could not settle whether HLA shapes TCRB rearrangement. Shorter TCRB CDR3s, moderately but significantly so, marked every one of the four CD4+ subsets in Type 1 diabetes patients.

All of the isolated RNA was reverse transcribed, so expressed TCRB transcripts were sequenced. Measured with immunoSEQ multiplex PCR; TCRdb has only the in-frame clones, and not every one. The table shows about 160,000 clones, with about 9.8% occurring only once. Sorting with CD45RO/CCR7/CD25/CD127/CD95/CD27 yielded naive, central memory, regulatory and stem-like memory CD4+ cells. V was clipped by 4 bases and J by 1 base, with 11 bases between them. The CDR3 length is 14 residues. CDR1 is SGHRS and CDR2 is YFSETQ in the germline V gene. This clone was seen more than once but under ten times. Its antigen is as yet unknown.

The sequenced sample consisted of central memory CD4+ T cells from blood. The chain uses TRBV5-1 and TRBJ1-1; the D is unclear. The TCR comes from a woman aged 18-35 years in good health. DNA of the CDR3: TGCGCCAGCAGCCCGGACTTAGGGAACACTGAAGCTTTCTTT. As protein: CASSPDLGNTEAFF.